The 30 T cell receptor beta chains reported below all come from one sample, sequenced in a study of CD8 T cells in Susac syndrome. An input of roughly 0.5 to 1 ug of RNA was subjected to reverse transcription using random hexamers. TCRdb reanalysed the immunoSEQ multiplex PCR reads using MiXCR and keeps one entry per CDR3 protein. The table includes 250,000 or so distinct CDR3 sequences, 90% to 95% detected once. The sample was CD4+ T cells from PBMCs. These receptors originate from a human donor with multiple sclerosis.

The chain has TRBV3-1 and TRBJ1-2; D uncertain. Between the trimmed V and J ends, which lost 1 base and 2 bases, there was a span of 8 bases. Germline CDR1 is LGHDT and CDR2 is YNNKEL (reference sequence). CDR3 length equals 14 residues. For the CDR3, the DNA is TGTGCCAGCAGCCAAGGGATAGGGAACTATGGCTACACCTTC. Translating gives CASSQGIGNYGYTF.

The chain links TRBV7-9 to TRBJ2-5; TRBD1 might be the D (5 bases). Germline V CDR1 and CDR2: SEHNR, FQNEAQ (reference sequence). The CDR3 covers 15 residues. V lost 1 base and J 1 base, leaving 10 bases between the germline ends. Here the CDR3 DNA reads TGTGCCAGCAGCTTAGGGTGGGGCGGCCAAGAGACCCAGTACTTC. Its protein is CASSLGWGGQETQYF. The full variable domain, its missing parts supplied by reference TRBV7-9 and TRBJ2-5, is DTGVSQNPRHKITKRGQNVTFRCDPISEHNRLYWYRQTLGQGPEFLTYFQNEAQLEKSRLLSDRFSAERPKGSFSTLEIQRTEQGDSAMYLCASSLGWGGQETQYFGPGTRLLVL.

The rearrangement links TRBV12-3 or TRBV12-4 to TRBJ2-2; D is unresolved. The CDR3 runs to 14 residues. V lost 11 bases and J lost 0, with 13 bases in between. The DNA for the CDR3 is TGTGCCTCCCCCCGCAGATCGAACACCGGGGAGCTGTTTTTT. Translated: CASPRRSNTGELFF.

To note about this clonotype: At one of its ends the junction is not consistent with the germline gene, which may arise from a read error. J is TRBJ1-1 and V is TRBV5-1; D gene ambiguous. There are 14 residues in the CDR3. Germline CDR1 reads SGHRS; CDR2 reads YFSETQ. The CDR3: CASSRDLMGTEVFF. Written as DNA, the CDR3 is TGCGCCAGCAGCCGAGACCTTATGGGCACTGAAGTTTTCTTT.

V and J are TRBV5-1 and TRBJ1-2; 9 bases map to TRBD1. The CDR3 sequence is 16 residues long. Germline CDR1 reads SGHRS; CDR2 reads YFSETQ. The V gene end was trimmed by 0 bases and the J gene end by 3 bases; junction bases not matched to a gene: 6. CDR3 nucleotides: TGCGCCAGCAGCTTGGCTCGGGACAGGGCGGACTATGGCTACACCTTC. As protein: CASSLARDRADYGYTF.

The rearrangement uses TRBV5-1 and TRBJ2-5, with 12 bases lining up with TRBD2. J was trimmed by 5 bases and V by 0 bases; bases with no gene match: 5. CDR1 and CDR2 from the germline V gene are SGHRS and YFSETQ. The CDR3 loop spans 16 amino acids. The chain's CDR3 is CASSLATSGGAETQYF. CDR3 in DNA: TGCGCCAGCAGCTTGGCGACTAGCGGGGGAGCCGAGACCCAGTACTTC.

The gene calls are TRBV28 and TRBJ2-5, with D possibly being TRBD1 (5 bases). The germline CDR1 and CDR2 sequences are MDHEN and SYDVKM. This CDR3 region has 13 residues. V lost 6 bases and J 1 base, leaving 9 bases between the germline ends. The CDR3 loop is CASSWGRQETQYF. CDR3 nucleotides: TGTGCCAGCAGCTGGGGCCGCCAAGAGACCCAGTACTTC.

The chain links TRBV20-1 to TRBJ2-7; TRBD2 agrees at 9 bases. Germline V CDR1 and CDR2: DFQATT, SNEGSKA (reference sequence). J lost 0 bases, V lost 5 bases, and 5 bases had no gene match. The CDR3 extends over 14 amino acids. Here the CDR3 DNA reads TGCAGTGCTGATAGCGGGGGAAACTCCTACGAGCAGTACTTC. This codes for CSADSGGNSYEQYF.

The chain is built from TRBV6-5 and TRBJ2-1; D may be TRBD1 (5 bases). V was shortened by 7 bases and J by 10 bases, with 17 bases between the two germline ends. The CDR3 runs 13 residues. In germline, CDR1 is MNHEY, CDR2 SVGAGI. CDR3 residues: CASTRGRTSEQFF. The DNA of the CDR3 is TGTGCCAGCACAAGGGGTCGCACCTCGGAGCAGTTCTTC.

The rearrangement uses TRBV20-1 and TRBJ1-1; 11 bases are shared with TRBD1. The CDR3 length is 18 residues. The V gene end was trimmed by 6 bases and the J gene end by 1 base; junction bases not matched to a gene: 16. Germline-derived CDR1 and CDR2 are DFQATT and SNEGSKA (reference sequence). In DNA form, the CDR3 reads TGCAGTGCAAGAAGGTGGACAGGGGGCGCAGGAACGAACACTGAAGCTTTCTTT. It specifies CSARRWTGGAGTNTEAFF.

The chain combines TRBV5-1 with TRBJ1-1; tentative D call: TRBD1 (5 bases). Trimming removed 2 bases from V and 6 bases from J, with 11 bases in between. Germline CDR1 reads SGHRS; CDR2 reads YFSETQ. The CDR3 runs 13 residues. CDR3 bases: TGCGCCAGCAGCTTAGGAGGGGTGGCTGAAGCTTTCTTT. This encodes CASSLGGVAEAFF.

The V and J genes are TRBV7-9 and TRBJ2-1, with D perhaps assigned TRBD1 or TRBD2 (6 bases each). From germline, CDR1 is SEHNR and CDR2 FQNEAQ (reference sequence). V lost 4 bases and J lost 7, with 14 bases in between. The CDR3 covers 14 residues. DNA for the CDR3: TGTGCCAGCAGCTACAGGGATGCGGGGAATGAGCAGTTCTTC. This encodes CASSYRDAGNEQFF.

This rearrangement joins TRBV19 to TRBJ2-1, with 7 bases aligning to TRBD1. After removal of 7 bases from V and 3 bases from J, the junction contained 6 bases not matched to a gene. The CDR3 loop spans 14 amino acids. From germline, CDR1 is LNHDA and CDR2 SQIVND (reference sequence). CDR3 loop: CASNPGQSYNEQFF. As DNA, the CDR3 is TGTGCCAGTAATCCGGGACAGAGCTACAATGAGCAGTTCTTC.

This chain links TRBV19 with TRBJ1-5; D remains ambiguous. V was clipped by 10 bases and J by 2 bases, with 18 bases between them. This CDR3 is built from 15 residues. In germline, CDR1 is LNHDA, CDR2 SQIVND (reference sequence). In DNA, the CDR3 is TGTGCCACTGAGGACGTCGGCGGGGGCAATCAGCCCCAGCATTTT. Translation gives CATEDVGGGNQPQHF.

V usage is TRBV20-1 and J usage is TRBJ2-3, with 8 bases that match TRBD1. The germline gives CDR1 DFQATT, CDR2 SNEGSKA (reference sequence). The V segment lost 5 bases and the J segment 0 bases; nucleotides outside the gene matches: 10. The CDR3 has 16 amino acids. The DNA of the CDR3 is TGCAGTGCTGTGGACAGGGCAAATCCTAGCACAGATACGCAGTATTTT. Protein product: CSAVDRANPSTDTQYF.

The V call is TRBV4-1, the J call TRBJ2-3; D gene uncertain. V was pared by 1 base and J by 6 bases, with 5 bases between. CDR3 size: 12 residues. Germline loops: CDR1 MGHRA, CDR2 YSYEKL. The CDR3 DNA reads TGCGCCAGCAGCCAAGGGTTTGATACGCAGTATTTT. Translation: CASSQGFDTQYF.

V is TRBV9 and J is TRBJ1-2, with D tentatively TRBD1 (5 bases). The germline V and J ends were trimmed by 3 bases and 4 bases, with 13 bases remaining between them. Germline V gives CDR1 SGDLS, CDR2 YYNGEE. The CDR3 length is 14 residues. The DNA of the CDR3 is TGTGCCAGCAGCGCCTTCCGGGGCGGCTATGGCTACACCTTC. Translated: CASSAFRGGYGYTF.

The chain combines TRBV4-1 with TRBJ2-5; a possible D gene is TRBD2 (5 bases). The CDR3 spans 15 residues. Germline CDR1 MGHRA, CDR2 YSYEKL. With 1 base removed from V and 1 base from J, the gap between germline ends came to 10 bases. CDR3 loop: CASSQVGLAQETQYF. CDR3 coding DNA: TGCGCCAGCAGCCAAGTCGGGCTAGCCCAAGAGACCCAGTACTTC.

This chain joins TRBV15 and TRBJ2-2, with 13 bases lining up with TRBD2. The CDR3 consists of 19 residues. V lost 0 bases, J lost 2 bases, and 6 bases stayed unmatched. Per germline, CDR1 LNHNV and CDR2 YYDKDF (reference sequence). CDR3 residues: CATSREGLAGPANTGELFF. DNA of the CDR3: TGTGCCACCAGCAGAGAGGGACTAGCGGGACCGGCCAACACCGGGGAGCTGTTTTTT.

This clonotype was counted a single time. The J gene is TRBJ2-1, the V gene TRBV7-2; 14 nucleotides agree with TRBD2. The V and J ends lost 4 bases and 6 bases, in that order; junction bases with no gene match: 5. Germline-derived CDR1 and CDR2 are SGHTA and FQGNSA. The CDR3 is made up of 16 amino acids. The CDR3 DNA is TGTGCCAGCAGCTCCCCGACTAGCGGGGGGGCCAATGAGCAGTTCTTC. Translating gives CASSSPTSGGANEQFF.

The chain uses TRBV7-8 and TRBJ2-7; unclear D gene. CDR3 length equals 13 residues. Trimming shortened V by 5 bases and J by 3 bases, and 11 bases separated the two germline ends. The germline V gene encodes CDR1 SGHVS and CDR2 FQNEAQ. The CDR3 sequence: CASSRTAIYEQYV. CDR3 DNA sequence: TGTGCCAGCAGCCGTACAGCCATCTACGAGCAGTACGTC.

V is TRBV7-3 and J is TRBJ1-6; D possibly corresponds to TRBD1 (5 bases). The CDR3 consists of 16 residues. Trimming cost V 0 bases and J 1 base, with 7 bases left between them. Germline assignment: CDR1 SGHTA and CDR2 FQGTGA. The CDR3 DNA is TGTGCCAGCAGCTTAACCGGGGGGTCCTATAATTCACCCCTCCACTTT. It yields the protein CASSLTGGSYNSPLHF.

V gene TRBV25-1 combines with J gene TRBJ2-2, with D uncertain. This CDR3 comprises 12 residues. Deletions cut 6 bases from V and 6 bases from J, with 8 bases between. The germline gives CDR1 MGHDK, CDR2 SYGVNS. CDR3 protein: CASRPVAGELFF. Written as DNA, the CDR3 is TGTGCCAGCAGGCCGGTCGCCGGGGAGCTGTTTTTT.

The chain has TRBV7-3 and TRBJ2-7; possibly TRBD2 for D (6 bases). Trimming cost V 1 base and J 6 bases, with 19 bases left between them. The CDR3 has 16 residues. CDR1 is SGHTA, CDR2 FQGTGA, per germline. CDR3 in amino acids: CASSLSGRAGNREQYF. The CDR3 region has the DNA TGTGCCAGCAGCTTAAGTGGCCGGGCGGGAAATCGCGAGCAGTACTTC.

The chain recombines TRBV7-8 with TRBJ2-1; D gene ambiguous. The germline CDR1 and CDR2 sequences are SGHVS and FQNEAQ. The germline V and J ends were trimmed by 5 bases and 8 bases, with 7 bases remaining between them. The CDR3 is 11 amino acids. For the CDR3, the DNA is TGTGCCAGCAGCCCGAAGGATGAGCAGTTCTTC. This gives the protein CASSPKDEQFF.

This clonotype appeared once. This chain connects TRBV7-3 to TRBJ2-1, with D possibly matching TRBD2 (6 bases). V lost 2 bases, J lost 5 bases, and 10 bases lay in between. This CDR3 spans 14 amino acids. Germline CDR1 SGHTA, CDR2 FQGTGA. For the CDR3, the DNA is TGTGCCAGCAGCTTAGTGGGAGGACACAATGAGCAGTTCTTC. The encoded protein is CASSLVGGHNEQFF.

The chain joins TRBV6-6 to TRBJ2-1, with 7 bases identical to TRBD1. Germline V gives CDR1 MNHNY, CDR2 SVGAGI (reference sequence). With V trimmed by 5 bases and J by 10 bases, 8 bases remained unmatched. The CDR3 is 13 residues long. CDR3 region: CASSPEGAGEQFF. The CDR3, as DNA: TGTGCCAGCAGTCCCGAGGGGGCTGGGGAGCAGTTCTTC.

The chain is built from TRBV5-1 and TRBJ2-7; tentatively, D is TRBD2 (5 bases). This CDR3 comprises 12 residues. Germline V lookup: CDR1 SGHRS, CDR2 YFSETQ. V dropped 3 bases and J dropped 4 bases, with 8 bases sitting between them. As DNA, the CDR3 is TGCGCCAGCAGCTCGGAGGCTTACGAGCAGTACTTC. It translates to CASSSEAYEQYF. The complete variable domain, with remaining parts taken from reference TRBV5-1 and TRBJ2-7, reads KAGVTQTPRYLIKTRGQQVTLSCSPISGHRSVSWYQQTPGQGLQFLFEYFSETQRNKGNFPGRFSGRQFSNSRSEMNVSTLELGDSALYLCASSSEAYEQYFGPGTRLTVT.

The chain carries TRBV6-5 and TRBJ2-1; 7 nucleotides line up with TRBD2. The V gene's germline CDR1 is MNHEY and CDR2 SVGAGI. The junction had 9 bases not matched to a gene; V was cut back by 4 bases and J by 0 bases. This CDR3 has 17 amino acids. CDR3: CASSFGRTVSSYNEQFF. The CDR3 bases are TGTGCCAGCAGTTTCGGGAGGACCGTAAGCTCCTACAATGAGCAGTTCTTC.

The rearrangement links TRBV18 to TRBJ1-4; tentatively, D is TRBD1 (5 bases). CDR3 length equals 13 residues. Germline V lookup: CDR1 KGHSH, CDR2 LQKENI. Trimming removed 2 bases from V and 6 bases from J, with 7 bases in between. The CDR3 protein is CASSPGADEKLFF. DNA of the CDR3: TGTGCCAGCTCACCAGGGGCGGATGAAAAACTGTTTTTT.